This T cell receptor (beta chain) was obtained from a study of Graves' ophthalmopathy and Graves' hyperthyroidism. With a duration under 3 months, ophthalmopathy in the donors showed moderate-to-severe activity, CAS ≥3 and NOSPECS ≥4. The diagnostic workup employed clinical symptoms, serum thyroxine, TRAb, thyroid ultrasound and orbital computed tomography. Between the trimmed V and J ends, which lost 5 bases and 10 bases, there was a span of 17 bases. The length of the CDR3 is 13 residues. The germline CDR1 and CDR2 sequences are LNHDA and SQIVND (reference sequence). This clonotype was seen many times. Its antigen is currently unknown. Using RNA transcripts, the TCR beta CDR3 regions were amplified. The first round was an RT-PCR with HTBI primers, and the second round was a multiplex PCR. TCRdb analysed the multiplex PCR reads with MiXCR anew, one entry per CDR3 protein. This sample carries 220,000 or so distinct CDR3 sequences, approximately 21% of them seen once, and the ten largest clones take about 40%.

Study-wide results and caveats: Most expanded thyroid clonotypes above 0.001 frequency also appeared in blood.

What was sequenced was peripheral blood. V is TRBV19 and J is TRBJ1-1, with D perhaps matching TRBD1 (6 bases). The sequence was obtained from a woman between 50 and 59 years old with Graves' ophthalmopathy. CDR3 sequence: CASSGGVGSGAFF. The DNA of the CDR3 is TGTGCCAGTAGTGGGGGCGTCGGATCTGGAGCTTTCTTT. The full variable domain, in which reference TRBV19 and TRBJ1-1 provide the parts outside the CDR3, is DGGITQSPKYLFRKEGQNVTLSCEQNLNHDAMYWYRQDPGQGLRLIYYSQIVNDFQKGDIAEGYSVSREKKESFPLTVTSAQKNPTAFYLCASSGGVGSGAFFGQGTRLTVV.